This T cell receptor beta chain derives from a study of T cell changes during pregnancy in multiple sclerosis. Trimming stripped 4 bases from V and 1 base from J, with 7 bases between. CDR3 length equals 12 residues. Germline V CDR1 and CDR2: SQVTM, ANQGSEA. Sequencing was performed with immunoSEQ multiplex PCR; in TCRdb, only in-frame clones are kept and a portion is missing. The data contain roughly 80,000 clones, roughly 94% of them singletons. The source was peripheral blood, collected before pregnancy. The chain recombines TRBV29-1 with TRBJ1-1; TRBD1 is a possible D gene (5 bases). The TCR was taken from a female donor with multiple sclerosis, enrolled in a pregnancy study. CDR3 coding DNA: TGCAGCGTTGTTGGACAGAACACTGAAGCTTTCTTT. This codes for CSVVGQNTEAFF.